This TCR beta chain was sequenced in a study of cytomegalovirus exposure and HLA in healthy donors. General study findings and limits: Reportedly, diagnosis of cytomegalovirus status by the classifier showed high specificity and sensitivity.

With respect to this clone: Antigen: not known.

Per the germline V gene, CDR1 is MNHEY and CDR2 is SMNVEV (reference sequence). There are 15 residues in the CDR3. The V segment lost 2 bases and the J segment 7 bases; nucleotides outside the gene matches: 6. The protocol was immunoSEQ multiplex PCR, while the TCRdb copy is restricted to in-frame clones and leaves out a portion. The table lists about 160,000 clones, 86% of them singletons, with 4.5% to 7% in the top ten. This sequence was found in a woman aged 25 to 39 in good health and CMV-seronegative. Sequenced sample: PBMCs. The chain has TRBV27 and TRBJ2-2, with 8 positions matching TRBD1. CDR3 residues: CASSLRSGGGGELFF. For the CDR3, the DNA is TGTGCCAGCAGTTTACGGTCAGGGGGCGGCGGGGAGCTGTTTTTT.